The 3 T cell receptor beta chains below were found in one sample sequenced in a study of T cell repertoires in cytomegalovirus infection. TCRdb reprocessed the reads via MiXCR and lists one record per CDR3 protein. The repertoire consists of about 310,000 distinct CDR3 sequences, with just under 25% occurring once and the leading ten covering 13%. Antigens of these TCRs are unknown. This sample comprised cultured PBMCs, obtained from culture after CMV antigen stimulation. The receptor source for this set is a human donor in good health (CMV status not recorded). Some clones in this sample may be carry-over from other donors' samples.

In this sample, this clonotype turned up many times. This chain connects TRBV7-2 to TRBJ1-5, with no clear D. The V gene lost 0 bases and the J gene lost 10 bases, with 13 bases spanning the gap. The CDR3 runs 14 residues. Germline lookup yields CDR1 SGHTA and CDR2 FQGNSA. CDR3 loop: CASSLADRPGPQHF. Written as DNA, the CDR3 is TGTGCCAGCAGCTTAGCGGACCGCCCTGGACCCCAGCATTTT.

This clonotype occurred a few times. The chain links TRBV7-2 to TRBJ1-1, with a tentative D call TRBD1 (5 bases). Germline assignment: CDR1 SGHTA and CDR2 FQGNSA. The CDR3 runs to 14 residues. V was pared by 1 base and J by 6 bases, with 12 bases between. CDR3 residues: CASSLVGQGAEAFF. The DNA for the CDR3 is TGTGCCAGCAGCTTAGTGGGGCAGGGCGCTGAAGCTTTCTTT.

In this sample, this clonotype turned up a few times. The CDR3 loop reads CASSPRRHDEQYF. In DNA form, the CDR3 reads TGTGCCAGCAGCCCCCGTCGTCACGACGAGCAGTACTTC. The chain carries TRBV7-6 and TRBJ2-7; D is ambiguous. The CDR3 extends over 13 amino acids. Germline CDR1 is SGHVS and CDR2 is FNYEAQ. Trimming pared 5 bases from V and 5 bases from J, leaving 13 bases between.